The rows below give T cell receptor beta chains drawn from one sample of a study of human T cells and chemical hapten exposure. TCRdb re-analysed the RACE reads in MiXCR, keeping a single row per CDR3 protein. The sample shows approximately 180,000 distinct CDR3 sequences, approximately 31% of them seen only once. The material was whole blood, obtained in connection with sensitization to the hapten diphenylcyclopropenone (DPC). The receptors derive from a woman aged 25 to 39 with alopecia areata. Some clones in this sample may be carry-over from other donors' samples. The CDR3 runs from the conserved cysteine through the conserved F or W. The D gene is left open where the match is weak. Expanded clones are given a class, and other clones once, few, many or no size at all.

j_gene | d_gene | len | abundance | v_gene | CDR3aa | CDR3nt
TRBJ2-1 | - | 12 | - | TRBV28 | CASSHASGEQFF | TGTGCCAGCAGTCACGCGTCGGGTGAGCAGTTCTTC
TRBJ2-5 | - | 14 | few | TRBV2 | CASSGTGFQETQYF | TGTGCCAGCAGCGGCACAGGGTTCCAAGAGACCCAGTACTTC
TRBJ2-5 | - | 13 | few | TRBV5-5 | CASSLAVSETQYF | TGTGCCAGCAGTCTGGCAGTAAGCGAGACCCAGTACTTC
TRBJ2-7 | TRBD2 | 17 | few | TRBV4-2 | CASSQMAGTRGRNEQYF | TGTGCCAGCAGCCAAATGGCCGGGACTAGAGGAAGGAACGAGCAGTACTTC
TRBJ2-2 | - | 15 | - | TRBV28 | CASSLERVVRGELFF | TGTGCCAGCAGTTTAGAAAGGGTCGTTCGCGGGGAGCTGTTTTTT
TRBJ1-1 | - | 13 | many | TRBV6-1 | CASSADSYTEAFF | TGTGCCAGCAGTGCGGACAGCTACACTGAAGCTTTCTTT
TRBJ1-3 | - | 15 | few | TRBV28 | CASSFAPSSGNTIYF | TGTGCCAGCAGTTTCGCCCCGAGCTCTGGAAACACCATATATTTT
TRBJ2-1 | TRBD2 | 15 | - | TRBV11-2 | CASSPGLGRGGEQFF | TGTGCCAGCAGCCCCGGACTGGGACGCGGGGGTGAGCAGTTCTTC
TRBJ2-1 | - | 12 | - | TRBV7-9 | CASRGGSDEQFF | TGTGCCAGCAGGGGGGGTTCGGATGAGCAGTTCTTC
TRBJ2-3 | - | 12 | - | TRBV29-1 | CSVVVVSDTQYF | TGCAGCGTTGTAGTAGTCTCAGATACGCAGTATTTT
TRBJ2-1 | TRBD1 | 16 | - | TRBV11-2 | CASRTFRDRPYNEQFF | TGTGCCAGCAGGACGTTTAGGGACAGGCCGTACAATGAGCAGTTCTTC
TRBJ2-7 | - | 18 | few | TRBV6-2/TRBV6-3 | CASSQSPVALAPGYEQYF | TGTGCCAGCAGTCAAAGCCCCGTAGCCCTAGCTCCCGGCTACGAGCAGTACTTC
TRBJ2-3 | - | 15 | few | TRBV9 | CASSPINGGTDTQYF | TGTGCCAGCAGTCCTATCAATGGGGGCACAGATACGCAGTATTTT
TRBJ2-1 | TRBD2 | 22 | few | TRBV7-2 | CASSPRSGLAGPLSPRINEQFF | TGTGCCAGCAGCCCGCGATCCGGACTAGCGGGACCTCTCTCCCCCCGGATCAATGAGCAGTTCTTC
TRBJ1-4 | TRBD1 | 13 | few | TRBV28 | CASSQGAREKLFF | TGTGCCAGCAGCCAGGGGGCACGGGAAAAACTGTTTTTT
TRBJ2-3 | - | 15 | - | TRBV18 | CASSTPNLQTDTQYF | TGTGCCAGCTCAACACCCAACCTCCAGACAGATACGCAGTATTTT
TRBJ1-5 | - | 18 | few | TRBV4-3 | CASSQAIGGGDSNQPQHF | TGCGCCAGCAGCCAAGCGATCGGTGGCGGGGATAGCAATCAGCCCCAGCATTTT
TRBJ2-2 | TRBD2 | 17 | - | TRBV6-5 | CASSSPGLAVNTGELFF | TGTGCCAGCAGTTCCCCGGGACTAGCGGTCAACACCGGGGAGCTGTTTTTT
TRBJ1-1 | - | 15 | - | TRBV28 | CASSFKRDGSTEAFF | TGTGCCAGCAGTTTTAAGAGGGACGGTAGCACTGAAGCTTTCTTT
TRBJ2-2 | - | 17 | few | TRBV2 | CASSGRGYEVGTGELFF | TGTGCCAGCAGTGGCAGGGGATACGAAGTAGGCACCGGGGAGCTGTTTTTT
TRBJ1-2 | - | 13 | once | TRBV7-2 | CASSSYGRYGYTF | TGTGCCAGCAGCTCCTACGGACGCTATGGCTACACCTTC
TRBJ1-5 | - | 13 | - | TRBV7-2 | CASSSRTDQPQHF | TGTGCCAGCAGCTCCCGGACCGATCAGCCCCAGCATTTT
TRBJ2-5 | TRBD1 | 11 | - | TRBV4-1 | CASGTEETQYF | TGCGCCAGTGGGACAGAAGAGACCCAGTACTTC
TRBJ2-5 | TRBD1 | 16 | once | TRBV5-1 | CASSFPSGQGEQTQYF | TGCGCCAGCAGCTTCCCGAGCGGACAGGGAGAACAGACCCAGTACTTC
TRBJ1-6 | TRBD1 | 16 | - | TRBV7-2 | CASSSLGTASNSPLHF | TGTGCCAGCAGCTCACTGGGGACAGCCTCAAATTCACCCCTCCACTTT
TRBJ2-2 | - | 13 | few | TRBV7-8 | CASSSPSTGELFF | TGTGCCAGCAGCTCGCCCAGCACCGGGGAGCTGTTTTTT
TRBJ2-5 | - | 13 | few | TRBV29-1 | CSVEDKTGETQYF | TGCAGCGTTGAAGATAAAACGGGAGAGACCCAGTACTTC
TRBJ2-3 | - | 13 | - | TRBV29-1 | CSVGDSPTDTQYF | TGCAGCGTTGGCGATAGCCCCACAGATACGCAGTATTTT
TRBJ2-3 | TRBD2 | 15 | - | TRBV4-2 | CVSSQEGTSLHTQYF | TGTGTCAGCAGCCAAGAAGGGACTAGTCTACATACGCAGTATTTT
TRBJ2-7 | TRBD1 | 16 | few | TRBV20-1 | CSASVFRTGKEYEQYF | TGCAGTGCTAGTGTCTTCCGGACAGGTAAAGAGTACGAGCAGTACTTC
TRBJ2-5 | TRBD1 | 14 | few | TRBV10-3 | CAISRGQAQETQYF | TGTGCCATCAGCCGCGGACAGGCACAAGAGACCCAGTACTTC
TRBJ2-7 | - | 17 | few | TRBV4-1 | CASSQDSSGVLSYEQYF | TGCGCCAGCAGCCAAGATTCATCAGGGGTCCTCTCCTACGAGCAGTACTTC
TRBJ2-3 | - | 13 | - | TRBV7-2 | CASSFTGSPGQYF | TGTGCCAGCAGCTTCACAGGGAGCCCTGGGCAGTATTTT